This TCR beta chain was sequenced during a study of breast tumors, draining lymph nodes, adjacent tissues. Study-level findings and limits: Tumors had less TCR diversity than lymph nodes, more than nontumor tissue. The data were judged consistent with most tumor T cells coming from lymph node and expanding in tumor.

The V end lost 0 bases, the J end lost 6 bases, and 6 bases lay between the germline ends. This CDR3 has 14 residues. CDR1 and CDR2 (germline): SGHTA, FQGNSA. TCRdb re-derived calls from the multiplex PCR reads in MiXCR, one entry per CDR3 protein. The sample shows 17,000 or so distinct CDR3 sequences, about 60% of them seen only once. Note on this clonotype: Its antigen remains unknown.

This receptor was taken from a female donor with breast cancer. Some clones in this sample may be carry-over from other donors' samples. The sequenced sample was tumor-adjacent breast tissue. This rearrangement joins TRBV7-2 to TRBJ1-6; D unresolved. CDR3 residues: CASSLAGFNSPLHF. The CDR3 nucleotides are TGTGCCAGCAGCTTAGCAGGTTTTAATTCACCCCTCCACTTT. The full variable domain, in which reference TRBV7-2 and TRBJ1-6 provide the parts outside the CDR3, is GAGVSQSPSNKVTEKGKDVELRCDPISGHTALYWYRQSLGQGLEFLIYFQGNSAPDKSGLPSDRFSAERTGGSVSTLTIQRTQQEDSAVYLCASSLAGFNSPLHFGNGTRLTVT.